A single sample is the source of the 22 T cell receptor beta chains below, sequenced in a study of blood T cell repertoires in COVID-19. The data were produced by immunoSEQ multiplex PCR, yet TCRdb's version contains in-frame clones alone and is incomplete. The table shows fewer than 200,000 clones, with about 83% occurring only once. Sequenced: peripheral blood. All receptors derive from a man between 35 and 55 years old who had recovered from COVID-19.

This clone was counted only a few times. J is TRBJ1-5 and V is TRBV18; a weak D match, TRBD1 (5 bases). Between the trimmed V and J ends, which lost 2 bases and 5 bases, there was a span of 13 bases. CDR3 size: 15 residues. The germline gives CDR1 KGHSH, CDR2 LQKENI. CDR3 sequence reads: CASSPTRVVDQPQHF. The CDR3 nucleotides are TGTGCCAGCTCACCAACCAGGGTCGTCGATCAGCCCCAGCATTTT.

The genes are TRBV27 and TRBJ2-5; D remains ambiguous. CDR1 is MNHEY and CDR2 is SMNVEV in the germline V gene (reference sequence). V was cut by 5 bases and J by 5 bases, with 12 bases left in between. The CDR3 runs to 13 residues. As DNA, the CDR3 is TGTGCCAGCAGTCCTCCGGGTAGTGAGACCCAGTACTTC. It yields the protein CASSPPGSETQYF.

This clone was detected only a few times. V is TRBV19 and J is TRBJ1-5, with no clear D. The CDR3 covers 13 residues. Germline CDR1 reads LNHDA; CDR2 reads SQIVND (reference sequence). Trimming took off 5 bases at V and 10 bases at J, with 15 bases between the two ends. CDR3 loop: CASSPILPIPQHF. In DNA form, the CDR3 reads TGTGCCAGTAGTCCAATCCTACCGATACCCCAGCATTTT.

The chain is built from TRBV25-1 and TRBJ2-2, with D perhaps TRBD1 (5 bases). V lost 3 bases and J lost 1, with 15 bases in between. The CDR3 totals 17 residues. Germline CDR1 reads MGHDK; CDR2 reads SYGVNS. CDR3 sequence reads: CASSDSRYGQNTGELFF. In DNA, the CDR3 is TGTGCCAGCAGTGACTCTCGGTACGGACAGAACACCGGGGAGCTGTTTTTT.

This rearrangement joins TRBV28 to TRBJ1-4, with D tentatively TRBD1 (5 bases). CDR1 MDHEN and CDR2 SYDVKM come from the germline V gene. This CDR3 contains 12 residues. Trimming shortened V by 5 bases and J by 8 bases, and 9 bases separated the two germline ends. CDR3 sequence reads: CASSIYREKLFF. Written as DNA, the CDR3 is TGTGCCAGCAGTATTTACAGGGAAAAACTGTTTTTT.

The CDR3 sequence: CASSLTTGGIWETQYF. CDR3 sequence (DNA): TGCGCCAGCAGCTTGACGACAGGGGGCATCTGGGAGACCCAGTACTTC. The chain couples TRBV5-1 to TRBJ2-5, with 10 bases aligning to TRBD1. V was clipped by 1 base and J by 5 bases; unmatched bases: 8. Germline assignment: CDR1 SGHRS and CDR2 YFSETQ. This CDR3 contains 16 residues.

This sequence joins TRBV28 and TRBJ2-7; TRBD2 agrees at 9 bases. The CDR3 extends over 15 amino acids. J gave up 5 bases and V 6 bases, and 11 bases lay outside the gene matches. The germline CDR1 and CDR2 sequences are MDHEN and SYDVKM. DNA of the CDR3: TGTGCCAGCAGCCAAGATAGCGGGAGAAGAGACGAGCAGTACTTC. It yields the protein CASSQDSGRRDEQYF.

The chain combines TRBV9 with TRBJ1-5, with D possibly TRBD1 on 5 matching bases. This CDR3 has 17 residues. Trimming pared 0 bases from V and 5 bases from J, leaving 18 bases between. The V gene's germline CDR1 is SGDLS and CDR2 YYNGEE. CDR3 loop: CASSVGGNARGDQPQHF. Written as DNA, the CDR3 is TGTGCCAGCAGCGTAGGTGGTAACGCTCGGGGGGATCAGCCCCAGCATTTT.

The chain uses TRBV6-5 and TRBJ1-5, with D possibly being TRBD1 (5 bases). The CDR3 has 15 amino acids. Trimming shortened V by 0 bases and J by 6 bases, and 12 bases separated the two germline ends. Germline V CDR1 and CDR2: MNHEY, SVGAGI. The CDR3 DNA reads TGTGCCAGCAGTTACTCGAACAGGCAAGGTCAGCCCCAGCATTTT. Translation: CASSYSNRQGQPQHF.

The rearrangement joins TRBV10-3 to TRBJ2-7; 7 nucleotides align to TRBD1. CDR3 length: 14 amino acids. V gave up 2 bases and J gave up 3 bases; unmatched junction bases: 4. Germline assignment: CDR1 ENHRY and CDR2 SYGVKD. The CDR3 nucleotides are TGTGCCATCAGTGAGAGGGACAGAAGCTACGAGCAGTACTTC. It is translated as CAISERDRSYEQYF.

The CDR3 bases are TGCGCCAGCAGCTTGGCCCGACAGGGTAACCGGGATACGCAGTATTTT. Translated, it gives CASSLARQGNRDTQYF. The V call is TRBV5-1, the J call TRBJ2-3; 7 bases line up with TRBD1. Germline CDR1 SGHRS, CDR2 YFSETQ. With V trimmed by 0 bases and J by 6 bases, 10 bases remained unmatched. The CDR3 spans 16 residues.

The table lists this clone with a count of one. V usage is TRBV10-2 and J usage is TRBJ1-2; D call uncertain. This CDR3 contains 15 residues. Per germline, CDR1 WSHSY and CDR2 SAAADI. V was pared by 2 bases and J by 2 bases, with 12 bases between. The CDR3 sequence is CASSEAGLLNYGYTF. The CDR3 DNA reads TGCGCCAGCAGTGAGGCAGGACTTTTAAACTATGGCTACACCTTC.

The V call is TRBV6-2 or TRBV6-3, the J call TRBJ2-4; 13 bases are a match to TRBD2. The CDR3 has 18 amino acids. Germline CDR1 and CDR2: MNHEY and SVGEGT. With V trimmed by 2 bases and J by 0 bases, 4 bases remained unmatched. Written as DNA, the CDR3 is TGTGCCAGCAGTTACCGGACTAGCGGGAGCCTAGCCAAAAACATTCAGTACTTC. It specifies CASSYRTSGSLAKNIQYF.

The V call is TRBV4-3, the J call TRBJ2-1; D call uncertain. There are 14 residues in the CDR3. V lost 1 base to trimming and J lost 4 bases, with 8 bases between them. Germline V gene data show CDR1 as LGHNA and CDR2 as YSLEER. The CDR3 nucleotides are TGCGCCAGCAGCCAAGCGGGTACATACAATGAGCAGTTCTTC. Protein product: CASSQAGTYNEQFF.

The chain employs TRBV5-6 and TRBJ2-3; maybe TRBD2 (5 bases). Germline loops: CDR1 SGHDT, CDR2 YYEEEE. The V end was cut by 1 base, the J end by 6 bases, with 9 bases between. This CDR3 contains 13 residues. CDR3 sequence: CASSLSPGDTQYF. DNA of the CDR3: TGTGCCAGCAGCTTGTCTCCGGGGGATACGCAGTATTTT.

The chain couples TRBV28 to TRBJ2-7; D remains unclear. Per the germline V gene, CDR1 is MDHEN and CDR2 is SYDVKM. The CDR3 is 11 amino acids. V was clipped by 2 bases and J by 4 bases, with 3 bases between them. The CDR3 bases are TGTGCCAGCAGTTTAGTATACGAGCAGTACTTC. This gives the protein CASSLVYEQYF. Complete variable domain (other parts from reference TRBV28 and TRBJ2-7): DVKVTQSSRYLVKRTGEKVFLECVQDMDHENMFWYRQDPGLGLRLIYFSYDVKMKEKGDIPEGYSVSREKKERFSLILESASTNQTSMYLCASSLVYEQYFGPGTRLTVT.

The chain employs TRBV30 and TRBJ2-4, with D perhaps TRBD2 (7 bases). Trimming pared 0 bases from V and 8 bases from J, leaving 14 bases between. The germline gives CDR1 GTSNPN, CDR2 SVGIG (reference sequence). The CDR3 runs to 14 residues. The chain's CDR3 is CAWSVGAGAHIQYF. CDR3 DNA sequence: TGTGCCTGGAGTGTAGGTGCGGGGGCCCACATTCAGTACTTC.

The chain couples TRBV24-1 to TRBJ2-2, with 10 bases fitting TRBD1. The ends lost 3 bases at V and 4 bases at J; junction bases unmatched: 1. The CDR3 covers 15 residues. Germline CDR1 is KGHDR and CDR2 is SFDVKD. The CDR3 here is CATSDRTGGTGELFF. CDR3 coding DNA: TGTGCCACCAGTGATCGGACAGGGGGCACCGGGGAGCTGTTTTTT.

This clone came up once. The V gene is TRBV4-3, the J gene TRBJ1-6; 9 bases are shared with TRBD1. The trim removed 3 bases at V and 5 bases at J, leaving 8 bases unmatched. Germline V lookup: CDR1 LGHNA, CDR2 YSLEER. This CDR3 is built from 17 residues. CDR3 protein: CASSHETGGWNNSPLHF. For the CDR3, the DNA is TGCGCCAGCAGCCACGAAACAGGGGGCTGGAATAATTCACCCCTCCACTTT.

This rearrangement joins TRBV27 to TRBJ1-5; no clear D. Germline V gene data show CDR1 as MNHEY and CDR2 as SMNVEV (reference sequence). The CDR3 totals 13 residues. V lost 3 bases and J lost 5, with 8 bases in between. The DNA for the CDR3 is TGTGCCAGCAGTTTGCAGTCTTATCAGCCCCAGCATTTT. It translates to CASSLQSYQPQHF.

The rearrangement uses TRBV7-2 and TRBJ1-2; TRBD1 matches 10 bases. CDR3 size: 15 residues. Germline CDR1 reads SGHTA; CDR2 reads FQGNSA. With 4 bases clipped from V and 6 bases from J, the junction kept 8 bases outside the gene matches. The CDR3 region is CASSSRPGTGDGYTF. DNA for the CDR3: TGTGCCAGCAGCTCACGTCCCGGGACAGGGGATGGCTACACCTTC.

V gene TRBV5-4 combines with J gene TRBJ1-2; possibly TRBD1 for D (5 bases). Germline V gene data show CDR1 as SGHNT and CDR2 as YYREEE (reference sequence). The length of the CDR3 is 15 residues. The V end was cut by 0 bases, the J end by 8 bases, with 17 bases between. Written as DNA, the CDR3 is TGTGCCAGCAGCTTGGAGGTAGCTGGGGCTGGAGGCTACACCTTC. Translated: CASSLEVAGAGGYTF.